The entry that follows covers one T cell receptor beta chain sequence. Its antigen is currently not known. The sample holds no much larger clone one base away, and base qualities are not on file. This sample was included in a study of graft-versus-host responses after intestinal transplantation (dated by TCRdb to the early 2020s). About the investigation overall: The transplants that recipients received were multivisceral, liver-intestinal, or isolated intestinal. Every recipient was given anti-thymocyte globulin induction, followed by around three years of maintenance tacrolimus and steroids. After intestinal transplantation, graft-versus-host and host-versus-graft alloreactive T cell clones were followed in the graft, circulation and bone marrow using bulk TCR-beta CDR3 sequencing. Alloreactive clones were identified by sequencing pre-transplant mixed lymphocyte reaction products and comparing them with unstimulated pre-transplant donor and recipient T cells. Of the roughly 25 intestinal transplant recipients enrolled in the cohort, one of whom was a retransplant, a few patients without pretransplant specimens were excluded. Donor T cell macrochimerism was defined as a peak of at least 4% donor T cells among recipient peripheral blood mononuclear cells. Rather than going through the commercial service, samples from a few later patients were sequenced in-house on an Illumina MiSeq and processed with MiXCR.

Library creation used the immunoSEQ multiplex PCR assay. For most patients, genomic DNA was isolated with the Qiagen DNeasy Blood and Tissue Kit and sent frozen to Adaptive Biotechnologies for TCR sequencing. Adaptive Biotechnologies carried out high-throughput TCR-beta CDR3 sequencing of genomic DNA for most patients. Regarding the original processing steps: Adaptive's ImmunoSEQ software was the source of the TCR sequencing data for 15 to 20 patients, while three other patients were processed with MiXCR and VDJtools. CD4 versus CD8 sorting errors were corrected by removing sequences found in both subsets at a frequency ratio below 5:1. CDR3 nucleotide sequences shared by donor and recipient were removed because the origin of these sequences could not be assigned. At least 2-fold expansion over unstimulated cells and a minimum CFSE-low frequency of 0.002% (template counts) or 0.001% (read counts) were required for clones to be classified as alloreactive. Mappable clones were those detected in sequenced pre-transplant spleen, lymph node, or MLR CFSE-low populations of the donor or recipient. The cumulative frequency of alloreactive clones was calculated as a percentage of all sequences, weighted by copy number. What TCRdb holds here is the immuneACCESS table cut down to in-frame rearrangements. Part of the clones is not present; checked against another copy, under half of the missing clones reflect an unresolved V gene, and the others are unexplained. D and trimming were read from the DNA, whereas the V and J calls and clone size are those reported in that table. Recorded for this sample are roughly 120,000 clones; 95% of them occurred a single time. The ten largest clones represent 3% to 4% of the sample.

The CDR3 holds 17 amino acids from the cysteine to the phenylalanine. Here the CDR3 DNA is all that survives: 51 bases in frame from base 1. Here V drops 2 bases and J drops 7 bases, and the junction holds 9 bases not matched to any gene. CDR1 and CDR2 are read off the germline V gene (reference sequence) as LNHNV and YYDKDF. According to the study, the label for this sample's time point signals: cells obtained before transplantation from donor or recipient. CD3+CD4+ and CD3+CD8+ populations were FACS-sorted from unstimulated pre-transplant donor and recipient cells taken from spleen or lymph nodes. Beyond this particular receptor, the publication reports: Early after transplant, peak levels of circulating GvH clones were found to be associated with declines in HvG clones. In patients with donor T cell macrochimerism, the allografts had high GvH to HvG T cell clonal ratios. Conclusions were limited by the relatively low number and heterogeneity of intestinal transplant patients. GvH clones were detected in recipient bone marrow, and some appeared earlier in ileal mucosa or blood, consistent with an intestinal mucosal origin.

This TCR was recovered from a human donor who received an intestinal transplant. The chain joins TRBV15 to TRBJ2-2; 11 bases in the middle match TRBD1. Sequences were derived from unstimulated CD8+ T cells sorted from spleen or lymph node cells, sampled before intestinal transplant. In nucleotides, the sequence is TGTGCCACCAGCAGACACTCAGGACAGGGGGCGGGCGGGGAGCTGTTTTTT. The resulting protein is CATSRHSGQGAGGELFF.